A single sample gave rise to the 20 T cell receptor beta chains below, sequenced in a study of breast tumors, draining lymph nodes, adjacent tissues. Breast cancer patients provided tissue from their axillary draining lymph nodes. TCRdb re-called the multiplex PCR reads with MiXCR, one entry per CDR3 protein. This table holds roughly 86,000 distinct CDR3 sequences, roughly a fifth found once. The source material was axillary lymph node tissue. These receptors were taken from a female donor with breast cancer. Some clones in this sample may be carry-over from other donors' samples.

This clonotype was recorded at least ten times. The V gene is TRBV12-3 or TRBV12-4, the J gene TRBJ1-2, with D possibly being TRBD1 (5 bases). This CDR3 comprises 12 residues. The germline V and J ends were trimmed by 6 bases and 9 bases, with 14 bases remaining between them. CDR3 in DNA: TGTGCCAGCAGACCTACCGGGACCCGCTACACCTTC. It yields the protein CASRPTGTRYTF.

This clonotype was observed at least ten times. The V and J genes are TRBV20-1 and TRBJ1-5, with no clear D. The germline gives CDR1 DFQATT, CDR2 SNEGSKA (reference sequence). CDR3 length: 15 residues. V dropped 5 bases and J dropped 0 bases, with 14 bases sitting between them. In DNA, the CDR3 is TGCAGTGCTTACGGACCGACGATTAGCAATCAGCCCCAGCATTTT. Protein product: CSAYGPTISNQPQHF.

In its sample, this clonotype was seen many times. The gene calls are TRBV30 and TRBJ2-5, with D perhaps matching TRBD1 or TRBD2 (5 bases each). The germline V and J ends were trimmed by 4 bases and 2 bases, with 8 bases remaining between them. Germline values: CDR1 GTSNPN, CDR2 SVGIG (reference sequence). The CDR3 is 12 residues long. DNA of the CDR3: TGTGCCTGGAAGAGGGGTCAAGAGACCCAGTACTTC. This sequence encodes CAWKRGQETQYF.

This clonotype was observed a handful of times. The chain uses TRBV30 and TRBJ2-5; D is possibly TRBD1 or TRBD2 (5 bases each). The V gene lost 0 bases and the J gene lost 1 base, with 12 bases spanning the gap. The CDR3 contains 15 residues. From germline, CDR1 is GTSNPN and CDR2 SVGIG (reference sequence). CDR3 in DNA: TGTGCCTGGAGTGTCGCCGGTGGGGGCCAAGAGACCCAGTACTTC. This encodes CAWSVAGGGQETQYF.

In regard to this clonotype: A much larger clone differs by one base, so this may be a read error. The chain employs TRBV5-1 and TRBJ2-1; 8 nucleotides align to TRBD2. CDR1 and CDR2 (germline): SGHRS, YFSETQ. This CDR3 has 14 residues. The CDR3 protein is CASSAVGGGNGQFF. Here the CDR3 DNA reads TGCGCCAGCAGCGCCGTCGGGGGGGGCAATGGGCAGTTCTTC.

Worth noting for this clonotype: This may come from a read error, since a much larger clone is one base off. The rearrangement joins TRBV5-1 to TRBJ2-5; TRBD1 matches at 7 bases. The CDR3 extends over 15 amino acids. Germline values: CDR1 SGHRS, CDR2 YFSETQ. The chain's CDR3 is CASSTNPGQQVTQYF. The CDR3 DNA is TGCGCCAGCAGCACCAACCCGGGACAGCAAGTGACCCAGTACTTC.

About this clonotype: A much larger clone is a single base away; this may be a read error. The chain employs TRBV9 and TRBJ2-1; 14 positions agree with TRBD2. There are 16 residues in the CDR3. The germline V gene has CDR1 SGDLS and CDR2 YYNGEE. The DNA of the CDR3 is TGTGCCGGCAGCGTAGGGGGACTAGCGGGAGCCAATGAGCAGTTCTTC. Its translation is CAGSVGGLAGANEQFF.

This clonotype was detected many times. V gene TRBV7-9 combines with J gene TRBJ1-3, with a possible D match to TRBD1 (5 bases). Germline V CDR1 and CDR2: SEHNR, FQNEAQ (reference sequence). Trimming took 3 bases from V and 4 from J, leaving 13 bases between them. The CDR3 runs 15 residues. The CDR3 spells CASSFRDTGGNTIYF. CDR3 nucleotides: TGTGCCAGCAGCTTTCGTGATACAGGCGGAAACACCATATATTTT.

This clonotype was observed at least ten times. This chain links TRBV9 with TRBJ2-1, with TRBD2 identical over 7 bases. Germline CDR1 and CDR2: SGDLS and YYNGEE. The CDR3 totals 16 residues. J was trimmed by 1 base and V by 0 bases; bases with no gene match: 4. Here the CDR3 DNA reads TGTGCCAGCAGCGTAGGGGCTAGCGGATCCTACAATGAGCAGTTCTTC. This translates into CASSVGASGSYNEQFF.

This clonotype was observed at least ten times. This chain uses TRBV11-1 with TRBJ1-6; 10 bases map to TRBD1. J was trimmed by 7 bases and V by 3 bases; bases with no gene match: 3. Germline V lookup: CDR1 SGHAT, CDR2 FQDESV (reference sequence). CDR3 length: 15 amino acids. CDR3 sequence (DNA): TGTGCCAGCAGCTTGACGGGACAGGGGAATTCACCCCTCCACTTT. Protein sequence: CASSLTGQGNSPLHF.

This clonotype was found many times. The chain employs TRBV7-3 and TRBJ2-1; 8 bases are a match to TRBD2. From germline, CDR1 is SGHTA and CDR2 FQGTGA. Trimming at V came to 5 bases and at J to 0 bases, leaving 9 bases not matched to a gene. The CDR3 extends over 17 amino acids. The CDR3 here is CASSLNGGLDSYNEQFF. CDR3 in DNA: TGTGCCAGCAGCCTAAACGGGGGACTAGACTCCTACAATGAGCAGTTCTTC.

In this sample, this clonotype is medium-sized (0.01 to 0.1%). The chain has TRBV7-9 and TRBJ2-7; no firm D call. V lost 5 bases and J lost 3, with 5 bases in between. In germline, CDR1 is SEHNR, CDR2 FQNEAQ (reference sequence). The CDR3 loop spans 11 amino acids. The CDR3 is CASSPVYEQYF. The CDR3 DNA follows: TGTGCCAGCAGCCCAGTCTACGAGCAGTACTTC.

This clonotype was counted a few times. A clone one base away is much larger, so this may be a read error. The chain carries TRBV10-3 and TRBJ2-5, with D hard to call. This CDR3 spans 12 amino acids. V was cut by 0 bases and J by 9 bases, with 8 bases left in between. Per the germline V gene, CDR1 is ENHRY and CDR2 is SYGVKD. CDR3 DNA sequence: TGTGCCATCAGTGAGTCGGACCTCGCCCAGTACTTC. It specifies CAISESDLAQYF.

Note on this clonotype: A read error is possible here, since a much larger clone lies one base away. Because it lacks the conserved phenylalanine or tryptophan at the end, this CDR3 is likely a read error. DNA of the CDR3: TGTGCCAGCAGCCACCCCCGGGACAGGAACACCGGGGAGCTGTTTCTT. Translation gives CASSHPRDRNTGELFL. The chain has TRBV7-9 and TRBJ2-2; 7 nucleotides agree with TRBD1. The germline V gene encodes CDR1 SEHNR and CDR2 FQNEAQ (reference sequence). The ends lost 5 bases at V and 1 base at J; junction bases unmatched: 7. CDR3 size: 16 residues.

The genes are TRBV2 and TRBJ2-6; D is perhaps TRBD1 (5 bases). Germline V gene sequence: CDR1 SNHLY, CDR2 FYNNEI. V was pared by 3 bases and J by 5 bases, with 11 bases between. CDR3 length: 15 amino acids. CDR3 in amino acids: CASSDSGPRANVLTF. DNA for the CDR3: TGTGCCAGCAGTGATTCAGGGCCCCGGGCCAACGTCCTGACTTTC. Using reference TRBV2 and TRBJ2-6 for the parts outside the CDR3, the full variable domain is EPEVTQTPSHQVTQMGQEVILRCVPISNHLYFYWYRQILGQKVEFLVSFYNNEISEKSEIFDDQFSVERPDGSNFTLKIRSTKLEDSAMYFCASSDSGPRANVLTFGAGSRLTVL.

This clonotype was counted many times. The rearrangement joins TRBV7-9 to TRBJ2-1, with 11 bases fitting TRBD2. The CDR3 has 15 residues. V dropped 3 bases and J dropped 3; count of bases not matched to a gene: 1. The germline V gene has CDR1 SEHNR and CDR2 FQNEAQ (reference sequence). The chain's CDR3 is CASSLGLADYNEQFF. CDR3 nucleotides: TGTGCCAGCAGCTTGGGACTAGCGGACTACAATGAGCAGTTCTTC.

This clonotype has a count of ten or more. The chain has TRBV12-3 or TRBV12-4 and TRBJ2-7; D is ambiguous. Trimming pared 6 bases from V and 0 bases from J, leaving 9 bases between. The length of the CDR3 is 13 residues. DNA for the CDR3: TGTGCCAGCAGGCCCGCTATCTCCTACGAGCAGTACTTC. Translating it yields CASRPAISYEQYF.

The chain carries TRBV30 and TRBJ1-2, with D perhaps matching TRBD1 (6 bases). This CDR3 spans 11 amino acids. The V gene lost 1 base and the J gene lost 9 bases, with 9 bases spanning the gap. CDR1 is GTSNPN and CDR2 is SVGIG in the germline V gene (reference sequence). CDR3 sequence (DNA): TGTGCCTGGAGTGGGGGACAACGCTACACCTTC. It specifies CAWSGGQRYTF.

This clonotype was counted at least ten times. V and J are TRBV20-1 and TRBJ1-3; 8 bases line up with TRBD1. Trimming at V came to 1 base and at J to 3 bases, leaving 2 bases not matched to a gene. Germline V gene data show CDR1 as DFQATT and CDR2 as SNEGSKA (reference sequence). This CDR3 comprises 14 residues. CDR3 in DNA: TGCAGTGCTAGAGGGACAGGGTTTGGAAACACCATATATTTT. It yields the protein CSARGTGFGNTIYF.

This clonotype was detected ten times or more. The chain couples TRBV7-9 to TRBJ2-3; tentative D call: TRBD2 (6 bases). The germline gives CDR1 SEHNR, CDR2 FQNEAQ (reference sequence). The CDR3 is 13 residues long. V was shortened by 8 bases and J by 0 bases, with 9 bases between the two germline ends. The DNA for the CDR3 is TGTGCCAGCCTGGAGGGCAGCACAGATACGCAGTATTTT. It codes for CASLEGSTDTQYF.